This TCR beta chain was observed in a study of blood T cell repertoires in COVID-19. For the study at large: Whether acute or convalescent, the COVID-19 samples came from the United States, Italy and Spain. PBMCs, B-cell-depleted T cells, or T cells provided the cDNA or gDNA that made up the material.

Authors' analysis steps: Nucleated cell number was recorded as an estimate derived from reference gene primer amplification. Sequenced by immunoSEQ multiplex PCR; TCRdb stores in-frame clones only, minus some. V, J and clone size reflect that table, while D and trimming were determined from the DNA. Found here are 100,000 to 140,000 clones, about 87% of them singletons; the top ten hold around 7%. The receptor was derived from a man aged 45-65 years with active or convalescent COVID-19. Sequencing was done on a sample of peripheral blood.

In DNA, the CDR3 is TGTGCCACCCGCGGACAGTACACAGATACGCAGTATTTT. Protein: CATRGQYTDTQYF. The chain combines TRBV27 with TRBJ2-3; the D gene is possibly TRBD1 (6 bases). The V end was cut by 10 bases, the J end by 2 bases, with 13 bases between. Per the germline V gene, CDR1 is MNHEY and CDR2 is SMNVEV (reference sequence). The CDR3 is made up of 13 amino acids.